A single sample gave rise to the 9 T cell receptor beta chains below, sequenced in a study of T cell responses to AZD1222 COVID-19 vaccine. Repertoires were generated with immunoSEQ multiplex PCR, while TCRdb's copy carries only in-frame clones and drops some. The sample contains 250,000 to 300,000 clones, 94% of which appear only once. Sequencing used peripheral blood, obtained 28 days after the second AZD1222 dose. These receptors were collected from an adult who received the AZD1222 COVID-19 vaccine.

V gene TRBV3-1 (or the pseudogene TRBV3-2) combines with J gene TRBJ1-5; TRBD1 agrees at 7 bases. V was pared by 5 bases and J by 4 bases, with 5 bases of the junction left unmatched. CDR3 length: 14 residues. The germline V gene encodes CDR1 LGHDT and CDR2 YNNKEL (reference sequence). CDR3 protein: CASSRQGGNQPQHF. As DNA, the CDR3 is TGTGCCAGCAGCAGACAGGGAGGGAATCAGCCCCAGCATTTT.

The rearrangement uses TRBV7-3 and TRBJ1-2; the D gene is possibly TRBD1 (5 bases). Trimming left V 5 bases short and J 8 bases short, with 18 bases between. This CDR3 is built from 14 residues. Germline CDR1 SGHTA, CDR2 FQGTGA. In DNA, the CDR3 is TGTGCCAGCAGCCGTAACGGGGCGGAAAAAGGCTACACCTTC. Its translation is CASSRNGAEKGYTF.

This chain connects TRBV4-1 to TRBJ1-6; the D is unclear. Per germline, CDR1 MGHRA and CDR2 YSYEKL. Trimming shortened V by 6 bases and J by 9 bases, and 9 bases separated the two germline ends. CDR3 size: 12 residues. CDR3 sequence reads: CASSRPRSPLHF. CDR3 coding DNA: TGCGCCAGCAGTCGGCCCCGTTCACCCCTCCACTTT.

The chain has TRBV7-2 and TRBJ1-5; D is undetermined. Looked up from germline, CDR1 is SGHTA and CDR2 is FQGNSA. This CDR3 region has 13 residues. CDR3 sequence: CASGLYSNQPQHF. The CDR3 DNA sequence: TGTGCGAGCGGGTTGTATAGCAATCAGCCCCAGCATTTT.

The chain is built from TRBV2 and TRBJ1-3; 8 bases are a match to TRBD1. Trimming at V came to 2 bases and at J to 7 bases, leaving 4 bases not matched to a gene. The CDR3 runs to 14 residues. Germline loops: CDR1 SNHLY, CDR2 FYNNEI. Here the CDR3 reads CASSESQGANTIYF. The CDR3, as DNA: TGTGCCAGCAGTGAAAGCCAGGGGGCGAACACCATATATTTT.

V gene TRBV7-9 combines with J gene TRBJ2-7, with 7 positions matching TRBD2. Germline-derived CDR1 and CDR2 are SEHNR and FQNEAQ (reference sequence). This CDR3 is built from 14 residues. The ends lost 5 bases at V and 2 bases at J; junction bases unmatched: 6. In nucleotides, the CDR3 is TGTGCCAGCAGCCCCCCGGGGGGACCCTACGAGCAGTACTTC. It is translated as CASSPPGGPYEQYF.

The chain uses TRBV7-8 and TRBJ2-5, with 12 nucleotides matching TRBD2. V shed 3 bases and J 5 bases; nucleotides not matched to a gene: 7. Germline-derived CDR1 and CDR2 are SGHVS and FQNEAQ. The CDR3 loop spans 16 amino acids. The CDR3 loop is CASSFLAGGSGETQYF. CDR3 DNA sequence: TGTGCCAGCAGCTTTCTAGCGGGGGGGTCCGGGGAGACCCAGTACTTC.

This chain links TRBV19 with TRBJ1-1; D is perhaps TRBD1 (6 bases). Germline-derived CDR1 and CDR2 are LNHDA and SQIVND (reference sequence). V was trimmed by 8 bases and J by 4 bases, leaving 14 bases between them. The length of the CDR3 is 13 residues. CDR3: CASRHPGATEAFF. The CDR3 DNA reads TGTGCCAGTCGGCACCCAGGGGCCACTGAAGCTTTCTTT.

This rearrangement joins TRBV3-1 (or the pseudogene TRBV3-2) to TRBJ2-5; TRBD2 aligns across 8 bases. Per the germline V gene, CDR1 is LGHDT and CDR2 is YNNKEL (reference sequence). Trimming cost V 0 bases and J 7 bases; bases outside gene matches: 16. The CDR3 loop spans 18 amino acids. This CDR3 reads CASSQEQPVAGPPGTQYF. The CDR3 coding sequence is TGTGCCAGCAGCCAAGAACAACCGGTAGCGGGGCCCCCAGGGACCCAGTACTTC.